The source of this TCR beta chain is a study of human T cells and chemical hapten exposure. The CDR3 length is 20 residues. V was pared by 0 bases and J by 1 base, with 13 bases of the junction left unmatched. CDR1 is LGHNA, CDR2 YNFKEQ, per germline. The time point denotes: pre-sensitization, week 0. Treatment denoted: therapeutic diphenylcyclopropenone sensitization with weekly scalp DPC. A few counts support this clonotype. TCRdb reprocessed the RACE reads with MiXCR, giving one entry per CDR3 protein. The profile shows more than 55,000 distinct CDR3 sequences, around 11% of them singletons. The source is a woman aged 40 to 50 with alopecia areata. Some clones in this sample may be carry-over from other donors' samples. Material: whole blood, obtained in connection with sensitization to the hapten diphenylcyclopropenone (DPC). This chain connects TRBV4-2 to TRBJ2-4; 9 bases are a match to TRBD2. CDR3 sequence (DNA): TGTGCCAGCAGCCAAGAAGGGCCTAGCGGGGCTAAGGGGGCCAAAAACATTCAGTACTTC. Its translation: CASSQEGPSGAKGAKNIQYF.